These 17 T cell receptor beta chains share one sample of origin, sequenced in a study of blood T cells in healthy people across ages. Primed by a sample-barcoded 5' primer and a J-beta primer mix, a second PCR proceeded for about 6 to 11 cycles. TCRdb used MiXCR to reprocess the 5' RACE reads, holding one entry per CDR3 protein. The sample yields approximately 830,000 distinct CDR3 sequences, approximately 59% seen once. Sample: blood. Source of these receptors: a man between 25 and 39 years old in good health.

The V call is TRBV4-2, the J call TRBJ2-1; the match to TRBD2 covers 7 bases. The germline CDR1 and CDR2 sequences are LGHNA and YNFKEQ. The J segment lost 4 bases and the V segment lost 1 base, leaving 4 bases of the junction unmatched. The CDR3 runs to 15 residues. In DNA, the CDR3 is TGTGCCAGCAGCCAAGGACTAGCACCTTACAATGAGCAGTTCTTC. Translation gives CASSQGLAPYNEQFF.

The gene calls are TRBV9 and TRBJ2-3; weak D call: TRBD1 (5 bases). CDR1 is SGDLS, CDR2 YYNGEE, per germline. This CDR3 has 15 residues. V lost 0 bases, J lost 4 bases, and 12 bases lay in between. The CDR3 DNA reads TGTGCCAGCAGCGTAGAACAAAGGGGCGCAGATACGCAGTATTTT. Its translation is CASSVEQRGADTQYF.

This clonotype was seen repeatedly, ten times or more. J is TRBJ1-2 and V is TRBV20-1; D gene unclear. The CDR3 is 16 amino acids. Germline-derived CDR1 and CDR2 are DFQATT and SNEGSKA (reference sequence). Trimming left V 3 bases short and J 4 bases short, with 21 bases between. The CDR3 reads CSARDPEGSPGYGYTF. The CDR3 DNA sequence: TGCAGTGCTAGGGACCCGGAAGGCAGCCCGGGCTATGGCTACACCTTC.

The chain joins TRBV18 to TRBJ1-6, with 7 nucleotides matching TRBD1. V lost 3 bases to trimming and J lost 6 bases; unmatched junction nucleotides: 5. The CDR3 is made up of 15 amino acids. The germline gives CDR1 KGHSH, CDR2 LQKENI. This chain's CDR3 is CASSPNQGGNSPLHF. The CDR3 coding sequence is TGTGCCAGCTCACCGAACCAGGGGGGTAATTCACCCCTCCACTTT.

This rearrangement joins TRBV24-1 to TRBJ2-3; D ambiguous. Germline assignment: CDR1 KGHDR and CDR2 SFDVKD. This CDR3 is 14 amino acids long. The V end lost 6 bases, the J end lost 0 bases, and 9 bases lay between the germline ends. In DNA, the CDR3 is TGTGCCACCAGTTCCCCCTCTAGCACAGATACGCAGTATTTT. Its translation is CATSSPSSTDTQYF.

This clonotype has just a few counts. The chain joins TRBV9 to TRBJ2-1; TRBD1 matches 7 bases. The closer fit of TRBJ2-7 to the DNA end suggests the J call may be wrong. Germline CDR1 SGDLS, CDR2 YYNGEE. The CDR3 extends over 18 amino acids. Here the CDR3 reads CASSVDPLLGTDYGEQYF. For the CDR3, the DNA is TGTGCCAGCAGCGTAGATCCCCTTTTGGGGACAGACTACGGGGAGCAGTACTTC.

The gene calls are TRBV24-1 and TRBJ2-2, with TRBD1 identical over 9 bases. CDR1 and CDR2 (germline): KGHDR, SFDVKD. CDR3 length: 16 amino acids. V was pared by 3 bases and J by 1 base, with 2 bases of the junction left unmatched. CDR3 sequence reads: CATSDPGQGNTGELFF. DNA for the CDR3: TGTGCCACCAGTGATCCGGGACAGGGGAACACCGGGGAGCTGTTTTTT.

The genes are TRBV20-1 and TRBJ2-5; D gene ambiguous. From germline, CDR1 is DFQATT and CDR2 SNEGSKA (reference sequence). CDR3 length equals 12 residues. V was clipped by 1 base and J by 5 bases, with 8 bases between them. CDR3 loop: CSARAIKETQYF. The CDR3 nucleotides read TGCAGTGCTAGAGCTATAAAGGAGACCCAGTACTTC.

This clonotype appeared many times. Relative to the germline gene, one junction end is altered; a read error may explain this. V gene TRBV5-1 combines with J gene TRBJ2-6, with D uncertain. CDR1 is SGHRS, CDR2 YFSETQ, per germline. The CDR3 is 15 residues long. The CDR3 spells CASSLVASGANVLTF. The CDR3 DNA reads as TGTGCCAGCAGCTTGGTAGCCTCTGGGGCCAACGTCCTGACTTTC.

This clonotype turned up a few times. V is TRBV20-1 and J is TRBJ2-1, with D unresolved. The CDR3 runs 11 residues. Germline V CDR1 and CDR2: DFQATT, SNEGSKA (reference sequence). Trimming stripped 5 bases from V and 7 bases from J, with 9 bases between. CDR3 sequence reads: CSARPANEQFF. The CDR3 nucleotides are TGCAGTGCTCGACCAGCTAATGAGCAGTTCTTC.

The genes are TRBV6-6 and TRBJ1-2; D gene ambiguous. The CDR3 runs to 14 residues. V shed 5 bases and J shed 2 bases, with 12 bases lying between them. Per the germline V gene, CDR1 is MNHNY and CDR2 is SVGAGI (reference sequence). CDR3 residues: CASSLARENYGYTF. Written as DNA, the CDR3 is TGTGCCAGCAGTCTAGCGAGGGAAAACTATGGCTACACCTTC.

The chain has TRBV5-1 and TRBJ2-5; no definite D call. The J call may be in error: the DNA end matches TRBJ2-7 better. The CDR3 runs 12 residues. Germline loops: CDR1 SGHRS, CDR2 YFSETQ. CDR3 bases: TGCGCCAGCAGCTTGACAGTCTGCGAGCAGTACTTC. Protein: CASSLTVCEQYF.

The rearrangement links TRBV7-9 to TRBJ2-1; tentatively, D is TRBD1 or TRBD2 (5 bases each). CDR1 and CDR2 (germline): SEHNR, FQNEAQ (reference sequence). The CDR3 runs to 14 residues. V dropped 7 bases and J dropped 2 bases, with 12 bases sitting between them. The CDR3 DNA follows: TGTGCCAGCATCCACGAGGGGCCCTACAATGAGCAGTTCTTC. Amino acid sequence: CASIHEGPYNEQFF. Combining the CDR3 with reference TRBV7-9 and TRBJ2-1 gives the whole variable domain DTGVSQNPRHKITKRGQNVTFRCDPISEHNRLYWYRQTLGQGPEFLTYFQNEAQLEKSRLLSDRFSAERPKGSFSTLEIQRTEQGDSAMYLCASIHEGPYNEQFFGPGTRLTVL.

This chain links TRBV7-3 with TRBJ2-5, with TRBD2 identical over 8 bases. The germline CDR1 and CDR2 sequences are SGHTA and FQGTGA. The V segment lost 0 bases and the J segment 5 bases; nucleotides outside the gene matches: 11. The CDR3 contains 17 residues. The CDR3 DNA sequence: TGTGCCAGCAGCTTAACGGGCGGGGGGCCCAGAGTCGAGACCCAGTACTTC. Protein product: CASSLTGGGPRVETQYF.

This clonotype was seen more than once but under ten times. The rearrangement uses TRBV5-5 and TRBJ2-3; D not resolved. CDR3 length: 12 amino acids. Germline V gene sequence: CDR1 SGHKS, CDR2 YYEKEE (reference sequence). V lost 1 base, J lost 6 bases, and 6 bases lay in between. The CDR3 loop is CASSLTDDTQYF. CDR3 nucleotide sequence: TGTGCCAGCAGCTTGACGGATGATACGCAGTATTTT.

The chain employs TRBV7-2 and TRBJ2-2, with D possibly being TRBD2 (6 bases). Germline V gene data show CDR1 as SGHTA and CDR2 as FQGNSA. V shed 2 bases and J shed 3 bases, with 13 bases lying between them. The length of the CDR3 is 16 residues. The CDR3 nucleotides are TGTGCCAGCAGCTTAAGCCCGCCGGGGGACACCGGGGAGCTGTTTTTT. Protein sequence: CASSLSPPGDTGELFF.

The chain links TRBV10-3 to TRBJ2-1; D is perhaps TRBD1 (5 bases). Trimming pared 3 bases from V and 3 bases from J, leaving 6 bases between. The CDR3 runs to 13 residues. Germline V gene sequence: CDR1 ENHRY, CDR2 SYGVKD. CDR3 protein: CAISEGDYNEQFF. CDR3 in DNA: TGTGCCATCAGTGAAGGGGACTACAATGAGCAGTTCTTC.